The present entry profiles one T cell receptor (beta chain) with its context. Antigen: not known. PCR amplification relied on 60 Vbeta primers (plus 13 Jbeta primers). TCRdb's copy holds only in-frame clones and misses some; the assay was immunoSEQ multiplex PCR. The data hold around 180,000 clones, with about 79% observed a single time. This sample is part of a study of cytomegalovirus exposure and HLA in healthy donors. Findings and caveats of the study: Later work associated 16,951 TCR beta sequences with HLA alleles at 0.05 false discovery rate. Reports state that TCR beta sequences accurately predicted most subjects' HLA-A and HLA-B alleles. An analysis done earlier found most TCR beta V segments productive about 87% or about 30% of the time.

V was clipped by 0 bases and J by 5 bases, with 20 bases between them. This CDR3 has 18 residues. The V gene's germline CDR1 is SGHDN and CDR2 FVKESK. The sample was PBMCs. The receptor comes from a girl aged 2 to 10 in good health and CMV-seropositive. The chain recombines TRBV14 with TRBJ2-1; D unresolved. The CDR3: CASSQDPWATMADNEQFF. The CDR3 region has the DNA TGTGCCAGCAGCCAAGATCCCTGGGCCACCATGGCCGACAATGAGCAGTTCTTC. The variable domain in full, completed from reference TRBV14 and TRBJ2-1, reads EAGVTQFPSHSVIEKGQTVTLRCDPISGHDNLYWYRRVMGKEIKFLLHFVKESKQDESGMPNNRFLAERTGGTYSTLKVQPAELEDSGVYFCASSQDPWATMADNEQFFGPGTRLTVL.